This T cell receptor (beta chain) came from a study of response to subunit inactivated influenza vaccine. CDR1 and CDR2 from the germline V gene are SGHRS and YFSETQ. CDR3 size: 14 residues. Trimming took off 4 bases at V and 8 bases at J, with 18 bases between the two ends. There are a few counts of this clonotype. TCRdb re-analysed the RT-PCR reads in MiXCR, keeping a single row per CDR3 protein. This sample has approximately 490,000 distinct CDR3 sequences, with approximately 6.9% found just once. The sequencing here drew on PBMCs from blood, taken about 23 months after vaccination. This chain joins TRBV5-1 and TRBJ1-2; a possible D gene is TRBD1 (5 bases). The origin of this receptor is a man in his fifties or sixties who received an inactivated influenza vaccine. CDR3 coding DNA: TGCGCCAGCAGCCCAATAGACAGAGCGGGAGGCTACACCTTC. Residues: CASSPIDRAGGYTF.